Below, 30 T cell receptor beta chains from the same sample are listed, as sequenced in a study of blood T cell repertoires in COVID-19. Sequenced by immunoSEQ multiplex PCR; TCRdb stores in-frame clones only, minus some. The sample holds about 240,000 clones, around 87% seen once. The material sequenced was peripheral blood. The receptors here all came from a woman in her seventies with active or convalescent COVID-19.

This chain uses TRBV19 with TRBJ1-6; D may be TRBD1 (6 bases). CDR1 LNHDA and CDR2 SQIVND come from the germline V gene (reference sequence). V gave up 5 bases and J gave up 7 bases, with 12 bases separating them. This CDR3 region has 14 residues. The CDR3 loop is CASSPRTENSPLHF. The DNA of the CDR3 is TGTGCCAGTAGTCCTCGGACAGAGAATTCACCCCTCCACTTT. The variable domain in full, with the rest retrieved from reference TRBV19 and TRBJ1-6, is DGGITQSPKYLFRKEGQNVTLSCEQNLNHDAMYWYRQDPGQGLRLIYYSQIVNDFQKGDIAEGYSVSREKKESFPLTVTSAQKNPTAFYLCASSPRTENSPLHFGNGTRLTVT.

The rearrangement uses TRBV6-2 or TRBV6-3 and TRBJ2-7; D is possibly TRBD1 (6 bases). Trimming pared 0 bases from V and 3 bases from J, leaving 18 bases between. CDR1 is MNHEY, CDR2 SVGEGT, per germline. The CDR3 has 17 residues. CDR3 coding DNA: TGTGCCAGCAGTTACTCTAGGGGGTCCGACACCCACTACGAGCAGTACTTC. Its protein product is CASSYSRGSDTHYEQYF.

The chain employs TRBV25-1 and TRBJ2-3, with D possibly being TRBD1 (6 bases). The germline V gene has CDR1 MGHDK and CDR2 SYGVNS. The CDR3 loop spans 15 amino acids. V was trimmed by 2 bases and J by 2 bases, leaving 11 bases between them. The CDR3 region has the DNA TGTGCCAGCAGTGAAAGAGGACAGCCCACAGATACGCAGTATTTT. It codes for CASSERGQPTDTQYF.

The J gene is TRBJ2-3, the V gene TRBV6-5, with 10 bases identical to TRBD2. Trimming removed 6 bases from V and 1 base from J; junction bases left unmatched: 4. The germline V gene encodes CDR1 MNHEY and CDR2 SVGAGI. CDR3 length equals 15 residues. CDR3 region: CASSLGLAGTDTQYF. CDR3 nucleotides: TGTGCCAGCAGCCTCGGACTAGCGGGCACAGATACGCAGTATTTT.

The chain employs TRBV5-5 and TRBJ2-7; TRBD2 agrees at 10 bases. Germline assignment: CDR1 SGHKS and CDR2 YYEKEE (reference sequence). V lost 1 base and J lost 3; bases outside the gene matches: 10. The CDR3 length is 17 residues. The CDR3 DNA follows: TGTGCCAGCAGCTTGCGGCTTTCCAGCGGGGGGGGCTACGAGCAGTACTTC. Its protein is CASSLRLSSGGGYEQYF. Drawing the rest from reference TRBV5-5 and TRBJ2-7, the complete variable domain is DAGVTQSPTHLIKTRGQQVTLRCSPISGHKSVSWYQQVLGQGPQFIFQYYEKEERGRGNFPDRFSARQFPNYSSELNVNALLLGDSALYLCASSLRLSSGGGYEQYFGPGTRLTVT.

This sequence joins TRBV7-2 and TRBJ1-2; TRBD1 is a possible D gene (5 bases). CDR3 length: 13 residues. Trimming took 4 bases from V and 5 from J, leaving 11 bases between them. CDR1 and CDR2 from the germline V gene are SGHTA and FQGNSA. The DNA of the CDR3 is TGTGCCAGCAGCTCCTCCGGGGGATATGGCTACACCTTC. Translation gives CASSSSGGYGYTF.

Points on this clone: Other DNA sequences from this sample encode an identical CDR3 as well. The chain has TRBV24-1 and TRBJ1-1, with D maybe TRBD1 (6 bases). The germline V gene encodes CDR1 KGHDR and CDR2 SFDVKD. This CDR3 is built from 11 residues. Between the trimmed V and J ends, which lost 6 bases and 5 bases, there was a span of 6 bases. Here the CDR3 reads CATSQGTEAFF. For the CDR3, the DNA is TGTGCCACCAGTCAGGGGACTGAAGCTTTCTTT.

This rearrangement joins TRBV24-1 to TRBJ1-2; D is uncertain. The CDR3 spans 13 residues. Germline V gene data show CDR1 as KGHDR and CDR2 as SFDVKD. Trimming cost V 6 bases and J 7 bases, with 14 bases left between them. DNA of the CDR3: TGTGCCACCAGTAAAGGGTCGAGCGGTGGCTACACCTTC. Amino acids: CATSKGSSGGYTF.

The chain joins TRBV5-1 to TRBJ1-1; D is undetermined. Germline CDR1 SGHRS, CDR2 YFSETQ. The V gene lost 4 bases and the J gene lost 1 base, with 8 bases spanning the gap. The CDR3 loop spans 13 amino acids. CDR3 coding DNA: TGCGCCAGCAGCCGCAACAGGAACACTGAAGCTTTCTTT. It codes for CASSRNRNTEAFF.

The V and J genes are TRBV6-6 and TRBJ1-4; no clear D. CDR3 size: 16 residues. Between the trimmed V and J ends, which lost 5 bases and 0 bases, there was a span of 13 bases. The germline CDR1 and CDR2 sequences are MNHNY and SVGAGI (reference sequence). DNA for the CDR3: TGTGCCAGCAGTCGAGGCTTCGGGGCAACTAATGAAAAACTGTTTTTT. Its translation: CASSRGFGATNEKLFF.

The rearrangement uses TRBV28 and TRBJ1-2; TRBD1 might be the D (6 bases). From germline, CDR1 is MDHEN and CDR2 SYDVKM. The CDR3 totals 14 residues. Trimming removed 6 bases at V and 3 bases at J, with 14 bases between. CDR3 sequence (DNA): TGTGCCAGCAGGGCCCAGGGGAAGGACTATGGCTACACCTTC. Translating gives CASRAQGKDYGYTF.

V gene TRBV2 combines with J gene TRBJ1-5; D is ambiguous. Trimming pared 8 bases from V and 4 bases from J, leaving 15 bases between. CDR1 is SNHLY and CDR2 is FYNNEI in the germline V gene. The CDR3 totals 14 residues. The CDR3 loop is CASAKRVGNQPQHF. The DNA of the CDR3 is TGTGCCAGCGCCAAGAGGGTTGGGAATCAGCCCCAGCATTTT.

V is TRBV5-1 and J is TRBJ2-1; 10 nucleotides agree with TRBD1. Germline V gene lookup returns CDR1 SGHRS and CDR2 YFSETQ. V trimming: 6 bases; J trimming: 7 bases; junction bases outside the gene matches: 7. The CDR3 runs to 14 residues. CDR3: CASMWTGGSNEQFF. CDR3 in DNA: TGCGCCAGCATGTGGACAGGGGGATCAAATGAGCAGTTCTTC.

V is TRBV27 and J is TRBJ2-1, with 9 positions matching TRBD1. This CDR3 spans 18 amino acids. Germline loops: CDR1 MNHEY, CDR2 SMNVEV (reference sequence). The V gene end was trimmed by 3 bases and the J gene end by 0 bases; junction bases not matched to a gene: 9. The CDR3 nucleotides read TGTGCCAGCAGTTTCGGGACAGGGCGAGGGAGCTCCTACAATGAGCAGTTCTTC. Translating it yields CASSFGTGRGSSYNEQFF.

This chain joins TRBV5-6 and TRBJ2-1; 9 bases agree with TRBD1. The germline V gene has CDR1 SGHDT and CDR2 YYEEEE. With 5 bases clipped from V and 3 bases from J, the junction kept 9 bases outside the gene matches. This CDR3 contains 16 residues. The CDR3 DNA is TGTGCCAGCAGACGAATGGACAGGGGTTTCTACAATGAGCAGTTCTTC. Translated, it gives CASRRMDRGFYNEQFF. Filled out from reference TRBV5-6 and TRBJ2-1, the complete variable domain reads DAGVTQSPTHLIKTRGQQVTLRCSPKSGHDTVSWYQQALGQGPQFIFQYYEEEERQRGNFPDRFSGHQFPNYSSELNVNALLLGDSALYLCASRRMDRGFYNEQFFGPGTRLTVL.

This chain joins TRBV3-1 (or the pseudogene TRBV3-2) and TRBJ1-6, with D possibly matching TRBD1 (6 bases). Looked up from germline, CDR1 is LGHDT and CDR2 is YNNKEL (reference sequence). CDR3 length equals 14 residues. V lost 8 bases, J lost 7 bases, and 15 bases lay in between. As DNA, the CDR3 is TGTGCCAGCGATAGGACAGTACTCAATTCACCCCTCCACTTT. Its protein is CASDRTVLNSPLHF.

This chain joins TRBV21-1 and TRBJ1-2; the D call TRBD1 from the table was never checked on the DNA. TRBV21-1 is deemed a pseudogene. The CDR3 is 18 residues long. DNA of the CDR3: TGTGCCAGCAGCAAATTTGGGACAGGGGTGGGGGCTAACTATGGCTACACCTTC. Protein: CASSKFGTGVGANYGYTF.

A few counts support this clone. The CDR3 protein is CASSQGTGSTGELFF. Written as DNA, the CDR3 is TGTGCCAGCAGTCAGGGGACAGGGAGCACCGGGGAGCTGTTTTTT. V gene TRBV6-2 or TRBV6-3 combines with J gene TRBJ2-2; 9 bases map to TRBD1. The CDR3 contains 15 residues. Germline trimming cut 5 bases from V and 4 bases from J; bases unmatched to any gene: 5. Germline loops: CDR1 MNHEY, CDR2 SVGEGT.

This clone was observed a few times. In DNA, the CDR3 is TGTGCCAGCTCATTCACTGTGGACAGGGACAATCAGCCCCAGCATTTT. Translating it yields CASSFTVDRDNQPQHF. The rearrangement links TRBV18 to TRBJ1-5, with 8 bases that match TRBD1. Germline-derived CDR1 and CDR2 are KGHSH and LQKENI. The CDR3 runs 16 residues. Trimming cost V 5 bases and J 3 bases; bases outside gene matches: 9.

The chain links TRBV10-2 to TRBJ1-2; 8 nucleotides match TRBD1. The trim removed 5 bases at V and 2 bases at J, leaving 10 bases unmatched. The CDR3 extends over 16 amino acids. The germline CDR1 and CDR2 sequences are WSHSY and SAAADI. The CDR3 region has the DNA TGCGCCAGCAGTCCCAATTCGGGACAGGACAACTATGGCTACACCTTC. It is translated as CASSPNSGQDNYGYTF.

CDR3 protein: CASSLRQGSTDTQYF. The CDR3, as DNA: TGTGCCAGCAGCTTGCGACAGGGGAGCACAGATACGCAGTATTTT. The rearrangement uses TRBV7-6 and TRBJ2-3; 8 bases map to TRBD1. The CDR3 is 15 amino acids. Germline V gives CDR1 SGHVS, CDR2 FNYEAQ. V shed 3 bases and J 0 bases; nucleotides not matched to a gene: 2.

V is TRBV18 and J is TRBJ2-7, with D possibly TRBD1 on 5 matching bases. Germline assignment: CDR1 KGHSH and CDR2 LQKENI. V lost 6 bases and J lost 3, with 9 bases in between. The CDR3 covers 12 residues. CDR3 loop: CASSLRDYEQYF. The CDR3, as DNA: TGTGCCAGCTCCCTCAGGGACTACGAGCAGTACTTC.

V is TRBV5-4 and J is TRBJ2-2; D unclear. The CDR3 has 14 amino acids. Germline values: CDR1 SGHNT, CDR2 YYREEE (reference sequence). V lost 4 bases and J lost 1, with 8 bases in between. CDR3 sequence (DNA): TGTGCCAGCAGCCCCGGTCAGAACACCGGGGAGCTGTTTTTT. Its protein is CASSPGQNTGELFF.

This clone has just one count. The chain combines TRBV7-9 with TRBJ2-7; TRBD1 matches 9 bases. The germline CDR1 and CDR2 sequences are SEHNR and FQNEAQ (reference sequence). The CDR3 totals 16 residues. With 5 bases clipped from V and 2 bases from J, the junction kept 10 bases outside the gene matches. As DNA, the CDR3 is TGTGCCAGCAGCGCATTCCGGGACAGGGTAGCCTACGAGCAGTACTTC. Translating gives CASSAFRDRVAYEQYF.

This CDR3 reads CASSFGQGTDTQYF. The CDR3 region has the DNA TGCGCCAGCAGTTTCGGACAGGGCACAGATACGCAGTATTTT. The chain recombines TRBV5-1 with TRBJ2-3; 7 nucleotides align to TRBD1. V shed 5 bases, J shed 1 base, and the junction held 4 bases outside the gene matches. Germline V CDR1 and CDR2: SGHRS, YFSETQ. This CDR3 region has 14 residues.

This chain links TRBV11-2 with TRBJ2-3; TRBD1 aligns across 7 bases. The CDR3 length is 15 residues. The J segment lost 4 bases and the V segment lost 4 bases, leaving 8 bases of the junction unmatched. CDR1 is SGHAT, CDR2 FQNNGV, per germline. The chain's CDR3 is CASSSITGAADTQYF. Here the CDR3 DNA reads TGTGCCAGCAGCTCAATCACAGGGGCCGCAGATACGCAGTATTTT.

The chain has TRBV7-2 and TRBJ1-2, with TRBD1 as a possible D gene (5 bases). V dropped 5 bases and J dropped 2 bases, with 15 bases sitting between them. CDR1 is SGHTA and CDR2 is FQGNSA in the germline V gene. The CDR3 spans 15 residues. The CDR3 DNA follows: TGTGCCAGCAGCCCACAGGCGCTGGGAAACTATGGCTACACCTTC. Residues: CASSPQALGNYGYTF. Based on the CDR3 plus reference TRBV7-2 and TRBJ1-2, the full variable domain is GAGVSQSPSNKVTEKGKDVELRCDPISGHTALYWYRQSLGQGLEFLIYFQGNSAPDKSGLPSDRFSAERTGGSVSTLTIQRTQQEDSAVYLCASSPQALGNYGYTFGSGTRLTVV.

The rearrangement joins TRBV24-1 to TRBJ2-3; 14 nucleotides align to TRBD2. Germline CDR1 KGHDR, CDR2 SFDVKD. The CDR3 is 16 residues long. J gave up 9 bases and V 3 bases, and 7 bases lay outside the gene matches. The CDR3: CATSDVTSGGARTQYF. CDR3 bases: TGTGCCACCAGTGATGTGACTAGCGGGGGGGCCAGGACGCAGTATTTT.

CDR3 nucleotide sequence: TGTGCCAGTATAGATTCTGCAACTAATGAAAAACTGTTTTTT. It specifies CASIDSATNEKLFF. The V and J genes are TRBV19 and TRBJ1-4, with unresolved D. Germline V gives CDR1 LNHDA, CDR2 SQIVND (reference sequence). V was trimmed by 7 bases and J by 0 bases, leaving 9 bases between them. The CDR3 loop spans 14 amino acids.

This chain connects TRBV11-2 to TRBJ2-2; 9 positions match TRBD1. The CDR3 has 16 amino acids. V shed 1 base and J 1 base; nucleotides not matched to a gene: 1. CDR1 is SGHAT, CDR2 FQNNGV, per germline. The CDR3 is CASSLVTGGNTGELFF. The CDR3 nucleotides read TGTGCCAGCAGCTTAGTGACAGGGGGGAACACCGGGGAGCTGTTTTTT.